This T cell receptor beta chain was captured in a study of blood T cells in healthy people across ages. Broader study findings: Researchers said unsorted PBMCs prevented a conclusive naive versus antigen-experienced comparison. More naive CD4+ cells and higher diversity were found in long-lived than in aged donors.

This clonotype was detected a few times. The antigen remains unidentified. The germline V gene encodes CDR1 DFQATT and CDR2 SNEGSKA (reference sequence). V dropped 0 bases and J dropped 0 bases, with 18 bases sitting between them. The CDR3 length is 17 residues. Alongside a J-beta primer mix, a sample-barcoded 5' primer served in a second PCR lasting about 6 to 11 cycles. Every cDNA was tagged by a template-switch adaptor with 12 random nucleotides. TCRdb reprocessed the 5' RACE reads via MiXCR and lists one record per CDR3 protein. The table shows about 1.8 million distinct CDR3 sequences, with less than 50% occurring only once.

The sample taken for sequencing was blood. This clonotype was obtained from a woman in her 40s in good health. J is TRBJ2-7 and V is TRBV20-1; possible D gene TRBD2, 5 bases. The CDR3 protein is CSARDPKDFSLSYEQYF. The CDR3 DNA reads as TGCAGTGCTAGAGATCCTAAGGACTTCTCGCTCTCCTACGAGCAGTACTTC.